This T cell receptor beta chain comes out of a study of blood T cells in healthy people across ages (dated by TCRdb to about 2015). Broadly, across the study: In model experiments, roughly one uniquely barcoded TCR beta cDNA molecule per two T cells was captured by template switching. Age-related changes in TCR beta repertoire diversity were measured in the study by deep sequencing normalized with unique cDNA molecular identifiers. Donors were grouped into four age groups: young (average roughly 16 years), middle-aged (approximately 41), aged (approximately 58) and long-lived (about 82). To avoid experimental bias, donors of different ages were distributed randomly across sequencing lanes. The study analyzed two additional independent replicas of 1 million unique cDNA reads from the same blood draw for two donors, one aged 18 to 29 and one aged 80 or older.

Counted from cysteine to phenylalanine, this CDR3 has 13 amino acids. Solely the CDR3 DNA is kept, with 39 bases framed from the first base. V lost 7 bases and J lost 2 bases; the stretch between them is 13 bases long. CDR1 and CDR2 are read off the germline V gene (reference sequence) as DFQATT and SNEGSKA. The library was made by 5' RACE. Sequenced using an Illumina HiSeq 2500. A second PCR of roughly 7 to 11 cycles was performed with a sample-barcoded 5' primer and a J-beta primer mix. A template-switch 5' adaptor carrying 12 random nucleotides introduced a unique molecular identifier onto each TCR beta cDNA molecule. Each sample yielded at least 3 million CDR3-containing paired-end reads. The Mint cDNA synthesis kit, primed by a TRBC-specific oligonucleotide, was used to synthesize first-strand cDNA from all RNA. After uracil-DNA glycosylase treatment, a first 18-cycle PCR used universal primers M1SS and BC2_uni_R on all cDNA. From the authors' description of their analysis: Normalization of each sample was performed by random selection of 1 million high-quality reads, each carrying a distinct molecular identifier. Reads with shared molecular identifiers were discarded instead of being binned into consensus sequences. MiTCR, run with a Q25 quality threshold and the strictest error-elimination algorithm, handled CDR3 identification, clonotype clustering and error correction. A nonparametric unseen species model with Euler transformation was used to estimate lower-bound total TCR beta diversity. The raw public reads went through TCRdb reprocessing: fastp at Q25, MiXCR clone calling, in-frame beta chains kept. Each CDR3 protein gets just one entry, which takes the most common genes and DNA from the rows behind it. Clone size and V and J calls follow TCRdb, not the original study. In all, the sample holds about 680,000 distinct CDR3 sequences, and around 49% of those were seen once. Roughly 31% of the sample lies in the top ten.

Donors were a few dozen systemically healthy Caucasian individuals from Russia aged roughly 6 to 100 years. Each donor gave 8 to 10 milliliters of peripheral blood, drawn into EDTA-treated Vacutainer tubes. Ficoll-Paque density-gradient centrifugation was used to isolate PBMCs, with at least 6.5 million per sample. Trizol reagent was used to extract total RNA from the PBMCs, yielding at least 6 micrograms per sample. For every donor, an aliquot of PBMCs went through flow cytometry to measure the percentages of naive CD45RAhigh/CD27high T cells. This clonotype occurred once. The antigen it recognizes is unknown. Base quality data are lacking; no much larger clone is found one base away. A single read is weak support. Broader findings and caveats from the paper: The long-lived group showed more naive CD4+ T cells, fewer expanded clones and increased TCR diversity than the aged group, suggesting age selection. Because the CMV infection status of the donors was unknown, age-related changes in expanded clonotypes may potentially have been confounded. As age increased, observed TCR beta diversity per million T cells dropped in a roughly linear way, and a significant reduction was already evident by age about 40. Bulk unsorted PBMC profiling prevented conclusive comparison of naive and antigen-experienced compartments. Estimates of total diversity from one million sequenced T cells were regarded as lower bounds and underestimates. A strong correlation was found between observed TCR beta diversity and the percentage of naive T cells measured by flow cytometry.

This TCR was sampled from a woman aged 55-69 years in good health. The chain links TRBV20-1 with TRBJ2-3; perhaps TRBD1 is the D gene, with 5 bases matching. Sequenced input: blood. At the DNA level, the sequence is TGCAGTGTACTGGGGCGTTACACAGATACGCAGTATTTT. This gives the protein CSVLGRYTDTQYF.